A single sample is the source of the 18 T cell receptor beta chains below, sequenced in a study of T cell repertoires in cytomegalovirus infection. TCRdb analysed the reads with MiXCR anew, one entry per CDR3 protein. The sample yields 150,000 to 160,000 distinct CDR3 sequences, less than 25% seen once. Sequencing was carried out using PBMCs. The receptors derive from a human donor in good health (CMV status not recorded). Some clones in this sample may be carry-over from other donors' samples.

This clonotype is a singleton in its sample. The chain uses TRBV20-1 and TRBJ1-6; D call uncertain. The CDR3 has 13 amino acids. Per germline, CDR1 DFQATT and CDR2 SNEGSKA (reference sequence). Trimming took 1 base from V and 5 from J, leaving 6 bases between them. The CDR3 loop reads CSARVSDNSPLHF. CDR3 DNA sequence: TGCAGTGCTAGAGTGTCAGATAATTCACCCCTCCACTTT.

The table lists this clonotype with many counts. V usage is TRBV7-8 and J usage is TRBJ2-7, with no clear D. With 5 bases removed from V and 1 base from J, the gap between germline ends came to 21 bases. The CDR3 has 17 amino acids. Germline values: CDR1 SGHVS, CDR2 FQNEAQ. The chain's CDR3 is CASSLSVSPLPSYEQYF. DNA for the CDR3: TGTGCCAGCAGCCTCTCTGTCTCCCCTCTCCCTTCCTACGAGCAGTACTTC.

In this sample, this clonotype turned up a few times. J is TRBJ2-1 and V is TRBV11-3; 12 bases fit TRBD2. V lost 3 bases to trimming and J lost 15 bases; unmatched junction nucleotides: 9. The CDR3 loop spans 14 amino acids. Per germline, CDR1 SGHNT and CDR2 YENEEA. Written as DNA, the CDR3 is TGTGCCAGCAGCTTCAGCTCAACTAGCGGGAGGCGGTTCTTC. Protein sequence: CASSFSSTSGRRFF.

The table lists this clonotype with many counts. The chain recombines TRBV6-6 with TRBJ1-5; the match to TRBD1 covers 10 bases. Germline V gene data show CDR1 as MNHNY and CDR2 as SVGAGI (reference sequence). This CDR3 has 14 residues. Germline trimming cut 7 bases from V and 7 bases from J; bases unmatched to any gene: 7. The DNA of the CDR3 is TGTGCCAGCACCCAGACAGGGGGCATACAGCCCCAGCATTTT. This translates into CASTQTGGIQPQHF.

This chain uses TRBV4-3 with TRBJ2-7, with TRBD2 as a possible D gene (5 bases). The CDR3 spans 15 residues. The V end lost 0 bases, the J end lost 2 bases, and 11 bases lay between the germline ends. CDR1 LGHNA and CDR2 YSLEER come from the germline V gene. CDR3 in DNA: TGCGCCAGCAGCCAAGATGAGGGTCCAGCCTACGAGCAGTACTTC. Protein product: CASSQDEGPAYEQYF.

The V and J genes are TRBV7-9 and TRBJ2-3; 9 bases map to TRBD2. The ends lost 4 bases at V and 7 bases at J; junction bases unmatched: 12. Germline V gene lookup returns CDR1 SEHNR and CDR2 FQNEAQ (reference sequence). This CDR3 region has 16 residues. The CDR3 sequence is CASSSRLGGGGNTQYF. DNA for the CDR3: TGTGCCAGCAGCTCCCGTTTGGGCGGGGGGGGGAATACGCAGTATTTT.

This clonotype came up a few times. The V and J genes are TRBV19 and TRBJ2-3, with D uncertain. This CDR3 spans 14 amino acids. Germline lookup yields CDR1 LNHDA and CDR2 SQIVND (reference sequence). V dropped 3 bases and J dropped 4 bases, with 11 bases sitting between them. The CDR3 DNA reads TGTGCCAGTAGTATTACGATCCTCCCAGATACGCAGTATTTT. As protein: CASSITILPDTQYF.

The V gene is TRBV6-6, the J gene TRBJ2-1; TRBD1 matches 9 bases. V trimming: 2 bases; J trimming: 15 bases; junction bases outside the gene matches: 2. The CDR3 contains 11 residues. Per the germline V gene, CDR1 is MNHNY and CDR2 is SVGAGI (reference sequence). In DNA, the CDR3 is TGTGCCAGCAGTTACGGACAGGGGAGGTTCTTC. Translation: CASSYGQGRFF.

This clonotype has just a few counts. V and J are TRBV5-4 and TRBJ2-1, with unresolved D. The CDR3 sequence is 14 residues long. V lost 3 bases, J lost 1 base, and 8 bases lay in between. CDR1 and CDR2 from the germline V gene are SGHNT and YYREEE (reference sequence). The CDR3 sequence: CASSWSGSYNEQFF. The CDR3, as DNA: TGTGCCAGCAGCTGGTCTGGGTCCTACAATGAGCAGTTCTTC.

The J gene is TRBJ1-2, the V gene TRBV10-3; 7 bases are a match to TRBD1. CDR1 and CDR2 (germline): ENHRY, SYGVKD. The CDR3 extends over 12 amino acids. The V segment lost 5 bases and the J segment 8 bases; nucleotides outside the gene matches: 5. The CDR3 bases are TGTGCCATCAGTACAGGGGACGGCGGCTACACCTTC. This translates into CAISTGDGGYTF.

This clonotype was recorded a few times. In nucleotides, the CDR3 is TGTGCCAGCAGTCGGATCGGACGGTCTGAAGCTTTCTTT. The encoded protein is CASSRIGRSEAFF. This sequence joins TRBV5-4 and TRBJ1-1; D unresolved. With 5 bases removed from V and 6 bases from J, the gap between germline ends came to 14 bases. Germline V gene sequence: CDR1 SGHNT, CDR2 YYREEE (reference sequence). The CDR3 is 13 residues long.

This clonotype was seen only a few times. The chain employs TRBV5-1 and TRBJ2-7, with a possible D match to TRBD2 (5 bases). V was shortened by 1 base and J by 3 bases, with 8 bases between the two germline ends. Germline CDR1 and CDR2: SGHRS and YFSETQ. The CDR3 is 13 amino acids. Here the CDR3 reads CASSLPSGYEQYF. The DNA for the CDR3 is TGCGCCAGCAGCTTGCCAAGCGGCTACGAGCAGTACTTC.

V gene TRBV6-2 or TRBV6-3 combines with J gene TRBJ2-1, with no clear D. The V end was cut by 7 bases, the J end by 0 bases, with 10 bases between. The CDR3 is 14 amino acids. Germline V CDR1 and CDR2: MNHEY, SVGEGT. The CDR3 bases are TGTGCCAGCACCCTTAGCAGCTCCTACAATGAGCAGTTCTTC. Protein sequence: CASTLSSSYNEQFF.

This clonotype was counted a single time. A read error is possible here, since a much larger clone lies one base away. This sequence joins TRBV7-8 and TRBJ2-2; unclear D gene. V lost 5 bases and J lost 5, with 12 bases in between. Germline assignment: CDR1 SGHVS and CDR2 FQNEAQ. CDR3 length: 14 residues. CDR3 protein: CASSLSGETGELFF. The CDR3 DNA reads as TGTGCCAGCAGCCTTAGTGGCGAGACCGGGGAGCTGTTTTTT.

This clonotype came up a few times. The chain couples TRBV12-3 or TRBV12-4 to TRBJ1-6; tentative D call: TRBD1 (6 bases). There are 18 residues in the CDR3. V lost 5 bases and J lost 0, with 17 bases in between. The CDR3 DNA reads TGTGCCAGCAGTACACGGACAGCGTCGAGCTCCTATAATTCACCCCTCCACTTT. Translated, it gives CASSTRTASSSYNSPLHF.

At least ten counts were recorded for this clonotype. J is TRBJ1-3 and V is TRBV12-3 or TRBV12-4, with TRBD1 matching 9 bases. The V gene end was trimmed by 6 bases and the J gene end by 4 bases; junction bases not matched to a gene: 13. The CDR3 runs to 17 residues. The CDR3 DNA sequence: TGTGCCAGCAGAGGGCCAGGACAGGGGTCGCGAGGAAACACCATATATTTT. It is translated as CASRGPGQGSRGNTIYF.

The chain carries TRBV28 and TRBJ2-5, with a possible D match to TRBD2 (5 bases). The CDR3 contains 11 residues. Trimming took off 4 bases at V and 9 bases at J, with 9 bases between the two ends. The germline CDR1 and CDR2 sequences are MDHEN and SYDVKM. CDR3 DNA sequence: TGTGCCAGCAGTTCCACGGAGGCCCAGTACTTC. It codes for CASSSTEAQYF.

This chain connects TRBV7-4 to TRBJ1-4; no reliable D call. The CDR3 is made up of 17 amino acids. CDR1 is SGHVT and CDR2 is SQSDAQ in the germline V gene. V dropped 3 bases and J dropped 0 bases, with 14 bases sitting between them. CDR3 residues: CASSFPCYSATNEKLFF. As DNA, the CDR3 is TGTGCCAGCAGCTTCCCCTGCTACAGTGCAACTAATGAAAAACTGTTTTTT.